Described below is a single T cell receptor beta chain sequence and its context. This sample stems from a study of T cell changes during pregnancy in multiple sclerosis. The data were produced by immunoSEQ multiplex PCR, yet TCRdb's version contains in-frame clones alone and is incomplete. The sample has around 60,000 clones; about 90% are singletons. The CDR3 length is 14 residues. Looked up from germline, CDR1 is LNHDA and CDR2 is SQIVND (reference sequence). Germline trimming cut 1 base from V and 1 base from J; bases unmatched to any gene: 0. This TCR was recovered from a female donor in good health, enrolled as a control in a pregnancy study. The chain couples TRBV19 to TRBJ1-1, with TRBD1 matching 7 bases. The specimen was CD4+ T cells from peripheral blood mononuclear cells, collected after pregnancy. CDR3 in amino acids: CASSIGTGNTEAFF. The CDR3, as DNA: TGTGCCAGTAGTATAGGGACAGGGAACACTGAAGCTTTCTTT.